These T cell receptor beta chains were read from a single sample in a study of shared clonotypes between healthy human individuals. TCRdb keeps only in-frame clones here, not all; method: immunoSEQ multiplex PCR. The data contain 1,400,000 or so clones, about 98.5% of them singletons. Material: naive CD4+ T cells sorted from blood. The receptors were gathered from a man under 40 in good health. Both conserved end residues are part of each CDR3. Fields, in order: V gene, J gene, D gene, clone size, CDR3 DNA, CDR3 protein. A D gene is named only where the DNA matches it firmly. Some rows have no size entry. The others give once, few or many, or a class for an expanded clone.

TRBV10-3,TRBJ2-1,-,-,TGTGCCATCAGTGAGTCGGTCACCAATATCTACAATGAGCAGTTCTTC,CAISESVTNIYNEQFF
TRBV30,TRBJ2-2,-,-,TGTGCCTGGTTTATCCGGGGCTACACCGGGGAGCTGTTTTTT,CAWFIRGYTGELFF
TRBV7-8,TRBJ2-7,TRBD2,-,TGTGCCAGCAGCGTAGAGCGACTAGCGGGTGCCTACGAGCAGTACTTC,CASSVERLAGAYEQYF
TRBV28,TRBJ2-7,-,-,TGTGCCAGCAGTCATCTAGGATGGGAGCAGTACTTC,CASSHLGWEQYF
TRBV6-1,TRBJ2-4,-,-,TGTGCCAGCAGTCCCGGGACATTGGACATTCAGTACTTC,CASSPGTLDIQYF
TRBV29-1,TRBJ1-2,-,-,TGCAGCGTTGGCCAGGATGATGGCTACACCTTC,CSVGQDDGYTF
TRBV19,TRBJ1-1,-,-,TGTGCCAGTAGGGCAATGAACACTGAAGCTTTCTTT,CASRAMNTEAFF
TRBV2,TRBJ1-1,-,-,TGTGCCAGCAGTGAATCGGGGGTGGGGACTGAAGCTTTCTTT,CASSESGVGTEAFF
TRBV20-1,TRBJ1-5,-,-,TGCAGTGCTAGAGGTGGACAGCCCCAGCATTTT,CSARGGQPQHF
TRBV5-4,TRBJ2-3,-,-,TGTGCCAGCAGCTTGGCTAGCATAGCAGATACGCAGTATTTT,CASSLASIADTQYF
TRBV2,TRBJ2-3,TRBD1,once,TGTGCCAGCAGTCCGACAGGGCGGACGCAGTATTTT,CASSPTGRTQYF
TRBV29-1,TRBJ2-7,-,-,TGCAGTACTACAGTGGAATCCTCCTACGAGCAGTACTTC,CSTTVESSYEQYF
TRBV10-3,TRBJ1-2,-,-,TGTGCCATCAGTGAGTCGGCAGGGAGAGGCTACACCTTC,CAISESAGRGYTF
TRBV6-5,TRBJ1-2,-,-,TGTGCCAGCAGATCCAACTATGGCTACACCTTC,CASRSNYGYTF
TRBV28,TRBJ1-2,TRBD1,-,TGTGCCAGCAGTTTATCCGGGACAGGCGACGGCCGATATGGCTACACCTTC,CASSLSGTGDGRYGYTF
TRBV6-5,TRBJ1-1,-,-,TGTGCCAGCAGAGGGGGAATCATGAACACTGAAGCTTTCTTT,CASRGGIMNTEAFF